Listed here are 18 T cell receptor beta chains from one sample, sequenced in a study of vaccination effects on CD4 cells after COVID-19. TCRdb keeps only in-frame clones here, not all; method: immunoSEQ multiplex PCR. The sample contains about 66,000 clones, 65% to 80% of which appear only once. For these receptors, no antigen is known. Upon completion of under eleven days in culture, CD4+ T cells were isolated. The participants, recipients of two vaccine doses, got either BNT162b2 or mRNA-1273. Sample: CD4+ T cells from PBMCs cultured without peptide, taken after COVID-19 vaccination. The receptors were sampled from a human donor who received a COVID-19 vaccine.

The chain uses TRBV6-5 and TRBJ1-2; D call uncertain. The V end lost 0 bases, the J end lost 0 bases, and 8 bases lay between the germline ends. The CDR3 totals 15 residues. Looked up from germline, CDR1 is MNHEY and CDR2 is SVGAGI. CDR3 residues: CASSYSMMTNYGYTF. CDR3 DNA sequence: TGTGCCAGCAGTTACTCGATGATGACTAACTATGGCTACACCTTC.

The chain joins TRBV7-8 to TRBJ1-3; 7 bases map to TRBD1. The CDR3 has 15 residues. V lost 4 bases and J lost 8; bases outside the gene matches: 11. CDR1 and CDR2 (germline): SGHVS, FQNEAQ. In nucleotides, the CDR3 is TGTGCCAGCAGCTGGGGGAGACAGGGAGGGGACACCATATATTTT. Its protein product is CASSWGRQGGDTIYF.

The rearrangement joins TRBV6-5 to TRBJ2-3, with D perhaps matching TRBD2 (6 bases). The length of the CDR3 is 12 residues. The ends were cut back, 10 bases at V and 1 base at J, with 9 bases in the middle. Germline V lookup: CDR1 MNHEY, CDR2 SVGAGI. The CDR3 DNA follows: TGTGCCACTGAGCGGGGCACAGATACGCAGTATTTT. Residues: CATERGTDTQYF.

This clone was picked up a small number of times. The chain joins TRBV6-2 or TRBV6-3 to TRBJ1-5; weak D call: TRBD1 (5 bases). CDR3 length: 17 amino acids. Per germline, CDR1 MNHEY and CDR2 SVGEGT. Deletions cut 2 bases from V and 1 base from J, with 15 bases between. Written as DNA, the CDR3 is TGTGCCAGCAGTTACCCCCTAAGGGGCCGGAGCAATCAGCCCCAGCATTTT. Translation: CASSYPLRGRSNQPQHF.

V and J are TRBV6-5 and TRBJ1-1; D might be TRBD1 (6 bases). The V gene's germline CDR1 is MNHEY and CDR2 SVGAGI. The CDR3 has 15 residues. Trimming removed 4 bases at V and 0 bases at J, with 12 bases between. CDR3 residues: CASSLNRVLNTEAFF. CDR3 DNA sequence: TGTGCCAGCAGTTTAAACAGGGTCTTGAACACTGAAGCTTTCTTT.

V gene TRBV14 combines with J gene TRBJ1-2; D call uncertain. Trimming left V 0 bases short and J 5 bases short, with 7 bases between. Germline loops: CDR1 SGHDN, CDR2 FVKESK. The CDR3 sequence is 13 residues long. This CDR3 is CASSQDLKYGYTF. Written as DNA, the CDR3 is TGTGCCAGCAGCCAAGATCTGAAGTATGGCTACACCTTC.

CDR3 sequence (DNA): TGTGCCACCAGTGATCCACCGGGGGGCACAGATACGCAGTATTTT. It yields the protein CATSDPPGGTDTQYF. The chain joins TRBV24-1 to TRBJ2-3, with D possibly matching TRBD2 (6 bases). Germline lookup yields CDR1 KGHDR and CDR2 SFDVKD. This CDR3 is 15 amino acids long. V was cut by 3 bases and J by 1 base, with 10 bases left in between.

The rearrangement joins TRBV6-2 or TRBV6-3 to TRBJ1-2; tentative D call: TRBD1 (5 bases). Trimming removed 0 bases from V and 0 bases from J, with 11 bases in between. The CDR3 is made up of 16 amino acids. Germline V gene lookup returns CDR1 MNHEY and CDR2 SVGEGT. This chain's CDR3 is CASSYSNPGPNYGYTF. The CDR3 DNA reads TGTGCCAGCAGTTACTCGAATCCGGGACCTAACTATGGCTACACCTTC.

A single count supports this clone. The chain recombines TRBV7-2 with TRBJ1-1; TRBD1 agrees at 9 bases. After removal of 6 bases from V and 4 bases from J, the junction contained 9 bases not matched to a gene. The CDR3 covers 15 residues. CDR1 SGHTA and CDR2 FQGNSA come from the germline V gene. The CDR3 DNA reads as TGTGCCAGCAGGCTTACAGGGACAGGGAGCACTGAAGCTTTCTTT. This gives the protein CASRLTGTGSTEAFF.

V usage is TRBV6-6 and J usage is TRBJ1-6, with 9 bases identical to TRBD1. Trimming cost V 5 bases and J 3 bases; bases outside gene matches: 5. The CDR3 length is 16 residues. Germline values: CDR1 MNHNY, CDR2 SVGAGI (reference sequence). This chain's CDR3 is CASSRQGGNYNSPLHF. In nucleotides, the CDR3 is TGTGCCAGCAGTCGACAGGGGGGGAACTATAATTCACCCCTCCACTTT.

The CDR3 reads CASSSAGVWVNTEAFF. The DNA of the CDR3 is TGTGCCAGCAGTTCCGCAGGGGTCTGGGTGAACACTGAAGCTTTCTTT. V gene TRBV6-2 or TRBV6-3 combines with J gene TRBJ1-1; maybe TRBD1 (6 bases). This CDR3 contains 16 residues. Trimming took 4 bases from V and 0 from J, leaving 15 bases between them. The germline V gene has CDR1 MNHEY and CDR2 SVGEGT.

J is TRBJ1-1 and V is TRBV12-3 or TRBV12-4; D remains ambiguous. V gave up 3 bases and J gave up 1 base, with 6 bases separating them. The CDR3 is 13 amino acids. The CDR3 DNA reads as TGTGCCAGCAGTTTTACAAGGAACACTGAAGCTTTCTTT. It codes for CASSFTRNTEAFF.

The chain uses TRBV6-6 and TRBJ1-4, with 9 bases identical to TRBD1. Per germline, CDR1 MNHNY and CDR2 SVGAGI (reference sequence). Trimming took 5 bases from V and 0 from J; bases not matched to a gene: 4. The CDR3 covers 16 residues. CDR3 bases: TGTGCCAGCAGTAGACGACAGGGGGCAACTAATGAAAAACTGTTTTTT. Translating gives CASSRRQGATNEKLFF.

This clone turned up a few times. The J gene is TRBJ1-4, the V gene TRBV28; 9 bases map to TRBD1. The CDR3 consists of 14 residues. Per germline, CDR1 MDHEN and CDR2 SYDVKM. V dropped 6 bases and J dropped 6; count of bases not matched to a gene: 5. The DNA for the CDR3 is TGTGCCAGCAGCAACAGGGGGCGGGATGAAAAACTGTTTTTT. It specifies CASSNRGRDEKLFF.

V and J are TRBV6-4 and TRBJ2-3; 9 nucleotides line up with TRBD2. From germline, CDR1 is MRHNA and CDR2 SNTAGT. The CDR3 is made up of 16 amino acids. V gave up 0 bases and J gave up 4 bases; unmatched junction bases: 5. DNA for the CDR3: TGTGCCAGCAGTGACTCCGAGCGGGGGGACGCAGATACGCAGTATTTT. It encodes CASSDSERGDADTQYF.

This clone was picked up one time. The chain is built from TRBV5-1 and TRBJ1-1; the match to TRBD1 covers 7 bases. The germline V gene has CDR1 SGHRS and CDR2 YFSETQ. This CDR3 contains 16 residues. Germline trimming cut 4 bases from V and 4 bases from J; bases unmatched to any gene: 13. The CDR3 nucleotides read TGCGCCAGCAGCCGGGAGACAGGGCGGTCGACCACTGAAGCTTTCTTT. Amino acids: CASSRETGRSTTEAFF.

V usage is TRBV6-5 and J usage is TRBJ2-7, with D possibly matching TRBD1 (5 bases). V was trimmed by 6 bases and J by 2 bases, leaving 14 bases between them. CDR1 is MNHEY, CDR2 SVGAGI, per germline. CDR3 length equals 14 residues. CDR3 nucleotide sequence: TGTGCCAGCAGCCCCAGGGCAGGTCCCTACGAGCAGTACGTC. It specifies CASSPRAGPYEQYV.

This clone came up once. J is TRBJ1-5 and V is TRBV6-5, with no clear D. Trimming cost V 5 bases and J 0 bases, with 11 bases left between them. This CDR3 contains 15 residues. CDR1 MNHEY and CDR2 SVGAGI come from the germline V gene. CDR3 coding DNA: TGTGCCAGCAGTCGGGGTTGGGGTAGCAATCAGCCCCAGCATTTT. Its protein is CASSRGWGSNQPQHF.